Listed below are T cell receptor beta chains from one sample, sequenced in a study of CD8+ T cells in alopecia areata. Method: immunoSEQ multiplex PCR; TCRdb's copy keeps in-frame clones and lacks some. The table has 150,000 to 190,000 clones, around half seen once. Sequencing used CD8+ T cells sorted from blood, obtained at week 0. Every receptor here comes from a human donor with alopecia areata. Both conserved end residues are part of each CDR3. D genes are given only for firm matches. Only some rows state a clone size, as once, few, many or a class for expanded clones.

size,J,D,V,DNA,CDR3
few,TRBJ1-5,NA,TRBV15,TGTGCCACCAGCAGACCCCAGCGGGGCGGGGGTAGGGATAAGCCCCAGCATTTT,CATSRPQRGGGRDKPQHF
NA,TRBJ2-2,TRBD2,TRBV4-3,TGCGCCAGCAGCCCAGGGTCAGCGGGGTACGAGGAGCTGTTTTTT,CASSPGSAGYEELFF
NA,TRBJ1-1,NA,TRBV15,TGTGCCACCAGCGAGTTTCGGGAAGACACTGAAGCTTTCTTT,CATSEFREDTEAFF
NA,TRBJ2-1,TRBD2,TRBV29-1,TGCAGCGGGATGGGAGGGGCGGCCTACAATGAGCAGTTCTTC,CSGMGGAAYNEQFF
NA,TRBJ1-3,NA,TRBV5-1,TGCGCCAGCAGCTTGGACAGAGGATCTGGAAACACCATATATTTT,CASSLDRGSGNTIYF
NA,TRBJ2-1,NA,TRBV15,TGTGCCACCAGCAGCGTCGATAGCTCCTACAATGAGCAGTTCTTC,CATSSVDSSYNEQFF
NA,TRBJ1-2,NA,TRBV2,TGTGCCAGCAGTGACCCGGGATCTAACTATGGCTACACCTTC,CASSDPGSNYGYTF
NA,TRBJ2-7,NA,TRBV7-2,TGTGCCAGCGGCTGGGGCGGCTACGAGCAGTACTTC,CASGWGGYEQYF
NA,TRBJ1-1,NA,TRBV28,TGTGCCAGCAGTTTAGCCCGGAGCACTGAAGCTTTCTTT,CASSLARSTEAFF
NA,TRBJ2-1,TRBD1,TRBV11-2,TGTGCCAGCAGCTCAGAACTCCTGACAGGGGGAGCGGATGAGCAGTTCTTC,CASSSELLTGGADEQFF
NA,TRBJ2-3,NA,TRBV30,TGTGCCTGGAGTGTTTCGGAAAGCACAGATACGCAGTATTTT,CAWSVSESTDTQYF
NA,TRBJ1-6,NA,TRBV5-4,TGTGCCAGCAGCCGTACAAAGAGTATGGGGTCACCCCTCCACTTT,CASSRTKSMGSPLHF
few,TRBJ1-2,NA,TRBV9,TGTGCCAGCAGCCCAGGAAGGTTCTATGGCTACACCTTC,CASSPGRFYGYTF
NA,TRBJ1-1,NA,TRBV6-5,TGTGCCAGCAGTCCTGTGATTGGGCGAACTGAAGCTTTCTTT,CASSPVIGRTEAFF
NA,TRBJ2-4,NA,TRBV10-1,TGCGCCAGCAGTGAGTCGGGGGAAGCCAAAAACATTCAGTACTTC,CASSESGEAKNIQYF
NA,TRBJ2-2,TRBD1,TRBV5-1,TGCGCCAGCTTGGAAACAGGGGCCGGGGAGCTGTTTTTT,CASLETGAGELFF
NA,TRBJ2-1,TRBD1,TRBV7-2,TGTGCCAGCAGCCCTGGACAGGGGCCAGCCAATGAGCAGTTCTTC,CASSPGQGPANEQFF
few,TRBJ1-1,NA,TRBV14,TGTGCCAGCAGCCAAGAAAAAGGGGCTGAAGCTTTCTTT,CASSQEKGAEAFF
few,TRBJ2-1,NA,TRBV5-1,TGCGCCAGCAGCTTGAGACAGAAGGACAATGAGCAGTTCTTC,CASSLRQKDNEQFF
NA,TRBJ1-1,NA,TRBV6-6,TGTGCCAGCAGTTACGTCCATAACACTGAAGCTTTCTTT,CASSYVHNTEAFF
NA,TRBJ1-1,NA,TRBV7-2,TGTGCCAGCAGCTACGAATTGGTAGGCACTGAAGCTTTCTTT,CASSYELVGTEAFF
few,TRBJ2-1,TRBD2,TRBV11-2,TGTGCCAGCAGCTCCATAGCGGGGGGGCAGGGTGAGCAGTTCTTC,CASSSIAGGQGEQFF
NA,TRBJ1-1,NA,TRBV25-1,TGTGCCAGCAGTGAATGGGGCACTGAAGCTTTCTTT,CASSEWGTEAFF
NA,TRBJ2-7,NA,TRBV2,TGTGCCAGCAGGGAAGACATAAGCTCCTACGAGCAGTACTTC,CASREDISSYEQYF